What follows are 27 T cell receptor beta chains derived from one specimen sequenced in a study of blood T cell repertoires in COVID-19. The method was immunoSEQ multiplex PCR; TCRdb's version includes in-frame clones alone and lacks a portion of them. The repertoire has about 240,000 clones, approximately 82% of them found once; the top ten carry about 2%. Sequenced input: peripheral blood. The receptor source for this set is a man under 40 who had recovered from COVID-19.

The chain has TRBV19 and TRBJ1-4; D unresolved. V gave up 7 bases and J gave up 3 bases, with 9 bases separating them. The CDR3 has 13 residues. The germline gives CDR1 LNHDA, CDR2 SQIVND (reference sequence). The CDR3 region has the DNA TGTGCCAGTAACGGCGGGCCTAATGAAAAACTGTTTTTT. Its translation: CASNGGPNEKLFF.

The genes are TRBV5-1 and TRBJ2-3, with TRBD2 matching over 10 bases. This CDR3 has 16 residues. V was clipped by 1 base and J by 3 bases; unmatched bases: 5. Per germline, CDR1 SGHRS and CDR2 YFSETQ. The CDR3 here is CASSLSGGVTTDTQYF. CDR3 nucleotide sequence: TGCGCCAGCAGCTTGAGCGGGGGGGTTACAACAGATACGCAGTATTTT.

This clone has only one observation. This rearrangement joins TRBV5-1 to TRBJ1-3, with unresolved D. In germline, CDR1 is SGHRS, CDR2 YFSETQ. With 4 bases removed from V and 5 bases from J, the gap between germline ends came to 4 bases. The CDR3 contains 11 residues. In nucleotides, the CDR3 is TGCGCCAGCAGCCACAGAAACACCATATATTTT. Translating it yields CASSHRNTIYF.

The chain links TRBV7-8 to TRBJ2-6, with D possibly TRBD2 on 5 matching bases. CDR1 and CDR2 (germline): SGHVS, FQNEAQ. Trimming stripped 5 bases from V and 2 bases from J, with 13 bases between. The CDR3 spans 16 residues. The CDR3 DNA is TGTGCCAGCAGCCGACGTGCCGGGGCTGGGGCCAACGTCCTGACTTTC. Translating it yields CASSRRAGAGANVLTF.

V and J are TRBV19 and TRBJ2-5; 9 nucleotides align to TRBD1. Germline V gene lookup returns CDR1 LNHDA and CDR2 SQIVND (reference sequence). The trim removed 5 bases at V and 5 bases at J, leaving 6 bases unmatched. The CDR3 contains 14 residues. The DNA for the CDR3 is TGTGCCAGTAGTTCACAGGGGGCCCGGGAGACCCAGTACTTC. Its protein is CASSSQGARETQYF.

This clone was found once. The rearrangement links TRBV5-4 to TRBJ1-1; TRBD1 is a possible D gene (5 bases). There are 13 residues in the CDR3. V was trimmed by 0 bases and J by 7 bases, leaving 10 bases between them. Germline-derived CDR1 and CDR2 are SGHNT and YYREEE (reference sequence). For the CDR3, the DNA is TGTGCCAGCAGCTTGGGGGGGGGTATTGAAGCTTTCTTT. Protein sequence: CASSLGGGIEAFF.

V usage is TRBV7-9 and J usage is TRBJ1-2; 7 nucleotides match TRBD1. Germline values: CDR1 SEHNR, CDR2 FQNEAQ (reference sequence). This CDR3 region has 14 residues. Germline trimming cut 3 bases from V and 1 base from J; bases unmatched to any gene: 2. CDR3 coding DNA: TGTGCCAGCAGCTTGAGACAGGGTAACTATGGCTACACCTTC. Its translation is CASSLRQGNYGYTF.

This chain uses TRBV3-1 (or the pseudogene TRBV3-2) with TRBJ1-2; D not certain. Trimming pared 1 base from V and 7 bases from J, leaving 13 bases between. The CDR3 runs 14 residues. In germline, CDR1 is LGHDT, CDR2 YNNKEL (reference sequence). As DNA, the CDR3 is TGTGCCAGCAGCCAAGCCGCGGACGGGAGTGGCTACACCTTC. Amino acid sequence: CASSQAADGSGYTF.

The chain uses TRBV5-4 and TRBJ2-2; D call uncertain. This CDR3 contains 14 residues. Deletions cut 3 bases from V and 2 bases from J, with 8 bases between. The germline V gene has CDR1 SGHNT and CDR2 YYREEE (reference sequence). CDR3 nucleotides: TGTGCCAGCAGCTCCCCAGTTAACACCGGGGAGCTGTTTTTT. Protein sequence: CASSSPVNTGELFF.

The chain couples TRBV5-5 to TRBJ1-4; unclear D gene. Trimming took off 3 bases at V and 0 bases at J, with 12 bases between the two ends. The germline gives CDR1 SGHKS, CDR2 YYEKEE (reference sequence). The CDR3 runs to 16 residues. CDR3 protein: CASSSFGPTTNEKLFF. Written as DNA, the CDR3 is TGTGCCAGCAGCTCGTTTGGGCCCACAACTAATGAAAAACTGTTTTTT.

This rearrangement joins TRBV19 to TRBJ1-2; perhaps TRBD1 as D (5 bases). The CDR3 length is 13 residues. Deletions cut 4 bases from V and 3 bases from J, with 9 bases between. Germline V gene sequence: CDR1 LNHDA, CDR2 SQIVND (reference sequence). This CDR3 is CASSSRRDYGYTF. The CDR3 nucleotides are TGTGCCAGTAGTAGTCGCAGGGACTATGGCTACACCTTC. Complete variable domain (other parts from reference TRBV19 and TRBJ1-2): DGGITQSPKYLFRKEGQNVTLSCEQNLNHDAMYWYRQDPGQGLRLIYYSQIVNDFQKGDIAEGYSVSREKKESFPLTVTSAQKNPTAFYLCASSSRRDYGYTFGSGTRLTVV.

The chain uses TRBV9 and TRBJ2-1; 8 nucleotides line up with TRBD2. Germline CDR1 SGDLS, CDR2 YYNGEE. The CDR3 totals 15 residues. V dropped 3 bases and J dropped 2; count of bases not matched to a gene: 4. CDR3 amino acids: CASSANSGAYNEQFF. The DNA for the CDR3 is TGTGCCAGCAGCGCTAATAGCGGGGCCTACAATGAGCAGTTCTTC.

The genes are TRBV4-1 and TRBJ1-1; D ambiguous. Germline-derived CDR1 and CDR2 are MGHRA and YSYEKL. Trimming stripped 7 bases from V and 3 bases from J, with 6 bases between. CDR3 size: 11 residues. DNA for the CDR3: TGCGCCAGCACCCGGGACACTGAAGCTTTCTTT. Translation: CASTRDTEAFF.

This clone was recorded a few times. This chain links TRBV10-3 with TRBJ2-1; possible D gene TRBD2, 5 bases. The germline V and J ends were trimmed by 4 bases and 5 bases, with 15 bases remaining between them. Germline CDR1 is ENHRY and CDR2 is SYGVKD. The CDR3 runs 15 residues. The DNA of the CDR3 is TGTGCCATCAGTGCGGGGTCTAGAAAAAACAATGAGCAGTTCTTC. This sequence encodes CAISAGSRKNNEQFF.

CDR3 sequence reads: CAISHSGTGGDGELFF. DNA of the CDR3: TGTGCCATCAGCCATTCCGGGACAGGGGGCGACGGGGAGCTGTTTTTT. J is TRBJ2-2 and V is TRBV10-3, with 12 bases that match TRBD1. The V gene end was trimmed by 6 bases and the J gene end by 7 bases; junction bases not matched to a gene: 9. Per germline, CDR1 ENHRY and CDR2 SYGVKD. The CDR3 totals 16 residues.

The gene calls are TRBV5-1 and TRBJ2-1; 10 positions match TRBD1. With 3 bases clipped from V and 5 bases from J, the junction kept 8 bases outside the gene matches. Germline assignment: CDR1 SGHRS and CDR2 YFSETQ. This CDR3 is built from 16 residues. The CDR3 sequence: CASSSNPGTGDNEQFF. The CDR3 nucleotides read TGCGCCAGCAGCTCGAACCCCGGGACAGGGGACAATGAGCAGTTCTTC.

The V call is TRBV4-1, the J call TRBJ1-1; 7 bases are a match to TRBD1. The CDR3 is 15 amino acids. Germline CDR1 and CDR2: MGHRA and YSYEKL. V gave up 1 base and J gave up 4 bases; unmatched junction bases: 6. The CDR3 loop reads CASSQADRLSTEAFF. The CDR3, as DNA: TGCGCCAGCAGCCAAGCGGACAGGTTGAGCACTGAAGCTTTCTTT.

This clone has only one observation. V usage is TRBV7-8 and J usage is TRBJ2-3; 11 nucleotides agree with TRBD2. The CDR3 is made up of 14 amino acids. Germline lookup yields CDR1 SGHVS and CDR2 FQNEAQ. The junction had 3 bases not matched to a gene; V was cut back by 5 bases and J by 5 bases. CDR3 nucleotides: TGTGCCAGCAGCCGACTAGCGGGGCAAGATACGCAGTATTTT. It yields the protein CASSRLAGQDTQYF. The complete variable domain, with remaining parts taken from reference TRBV7-8 and TRBJ2-3, reads GAGVSQSPRYKVAKRGQDVALRCDPISGHVSLFWYQQALGQGPEFLTYFQNEAQLDKSGLPSDRFFAERPEGSVSTLKIQRTQQEDSAVYLCASSRLAGQDTQYFGPGTRLTVL.

This clone was recorded once. The V gene is TRBV5-6, the J gene TRBJ1-5; perhaps TRBD1 as D (5 bases). Germline-derived CDR1 and CDR2 are SGHDT and YYEEEE. The V end lost 4 bases, the J end lost 1 base, and 15 bases lay between the germline ends. The CDR3 runs 16 residues. The CDR3 region has the DNA TGTGCCAGCAGCCCAGGCAGGGCAAGGAGCAATCAGCCCCAGCATTTT. It translates to CASSPGRARSNQPQHF.

This sequence joins TRBV28 and TRBJ2-7, with a possible D match to TRBD2 (5 bases). Germline loops: CDR1 MDHEN, CDR2 SYDVKM. Trimming left V 7 bases short and J 0 bases short, with 10 bases between. The CDR3 is 13 residues long. Here the CDR3 reads CASNEGLSYEQYV. The CDR3 DNA reads as TGTGCCAGCAACGAGGGCCTCTCCTACGAGCAGTACGTC.

The J gene is TRBJ2-2, the V gene TRBV16; D is unresolved. Germline V gives CDR1 KGHSY, CDR2 FQNENV. The CDR3 has 16 amino acids. The germline V and J ends were trimmed by 1 base and 3 bases, with 12 bases remaining between them. This chain's CDR3 is CASSQYRTVDTGELFF. The CDR3 coding sequence is TGTGCCAGCAGCCAATATCGAACAGTCGACACCGGGGAGCTGTTTTTT.

The chain combines TRBV5-1 with TRBJ1-5; 10 nucleotides line up with TRBD1. With 2 bases clipped from V and 5 bases from J, the junction kept 1 base outside the gene matches. This CDR3 has 14 amino acids. Germline V gene lookup returns CDR1 SGHRS and CDR2 YFSETQ. CDR3 loop: CASSFGTGDQPQHF. In DNA form, the CDR3 reads TGCGCCAGCAGCTTTGGGACAGGGGATCAGCCCCAGCATTTT.

The J gene is TRBJ1-2, the V gene TRBV6-5; possible D gene TRBD1, 5 bases. With 7 bases removed from V and 6 bases from J, the gap between germline ends came to 21 bases. There are 15 residues in the CDR3. Per germline, CDR1 MNHEY and CDR2 SVGAGI. The CDR3, as DNA: TGTGCCAGCACATTCCTCGCGGGGGGTATAGATGGCTACACCTTC. This sequence encodes CASTFLAGGIDGYTF.

This chain links TRBV6-5 with TRBJ2-1; D is unresolved. The CDR3 has 14 amino acids. Germline assignment: CDR1 MNHEY and CDR2 SVGAGI. V lost 8 bases to trimming and J lost 0 bases, with 11 bases between them. CDR3 region: CASAILSSYNEQFF. The CDR3 coding sequence is TGTGCCAGCGCCATCCTTAGCTCCTACAATGAGCAGTTCTTC.

The chain employs TRBV3-1 (or the pseudogene TRBV3-2) and TRBJ1-1, with TRBD1 matching 7 bases. CDR1 LGHDT and CDR2 YNNKEL come from the germline V gene (reference sequence). Germline trimming cut 6 bases from V and 3 bases from J; bases unmatched to any gene: 1. This CDR3 comprises 12 residues. The CDR3 sequence is CASSTGDTEAFF. The DNA of the CDR3 is TGTGCCAGCAGTACAGGGGACACTGAAGCTTTCTTT.

The chain has TRBV19 and TRBJ2-1; D not resolved. Germline CDR1 reads LNHDA; CDR2 reads SQIVND (reference sequence). CDR3 length: 14 residues. The ends were cut back, 3 bases at V and 8 bases at J, with 14 bases in the middle. CDR3 residues: CASSIYYPPDEQFF. In DNA, the CDR3 is TGTGCCAGTAGTATTTACTATCCTCCCGATGAGCAGTTCTTC.

The V and J genes are TRBV5-1 and TRBJ1-1, with D possibly TRBD1 on 6 matching bases. The CDR3 is made up of 15 amino acids. Trimming removed 4 bases at V and 0 bases at J, with 13 bases between. Germline loops: CDR1 SGHRS, CDR2 YFSETQ. Here the CDR3 reads CASSPGQNLNTEAFF. The CDR3 coding sequence is TGCGCCAGCAGCCCGGGACAAAATTTGAACACTGAAGCTTTCTTT.